Here is one TCR beta chain with its context. These data originate in a study of blood T cell repertoires in COVID-19. TCRdb's copy holds only in-frame clones and misses some; the assay was immunoSEQ multiplex PCR. Altogether about 260,000 clones are present, 87% being singletons, with the ten largest covering 2% to 2.5%. V was clipped by 6 bases and J by 5 bases, with 16 bases between them. Germline V gene lookup returns CDR1 MNHEY and CDR2 SVGEGT. The CDR3 has 14 amino acids. The sequence came from a woman in her fifties or sixties who had recovered from COVID-19. The sample taken for sequencing was peripheral blood. The chain employs TRBV6-2 or TRBV6-3 and TRBJ2-5, with D possibly TRBD2 on 6 matching bases. This chain's CDR3 is CASSPTRSLETQYF. CDR3 DNA: TGTGCCAGCAGCCCGACTAGATCTCTCGAGACCCAGTACTTC.